Described below is a single T cell receptor (beta chain) sequence and its context. Template switching added a universal primer binding site, and final cDNA carried unique molecular identifiers. In TCRdb, the 5' RACE reads were re-called with MiXCR into one record per CDR3 protein. The table lists hundreds of thousands of distinct CDR3 sequences, about 20% of them singletons. The record originates from a study of identical twins. Trimming removed 0 bases at V and 7 bases at J, with 18 bases between. CDR1 is ENHRY, CDR2 SYGVKD, per germline. CDR3 length equals 17 residues. In addition, the sample was reused for a study of T cells expressing NK-cell markers. That report notes: It was from sorted CD3+CD56+NKG2C+, CD3+CD56+NKG2C- and CD3+CD56-NKG2C+ T cells that TCR beta repertoires came. Within the sequenced cohort of eight donors, seven exhibited HCMV seropositivity and one was seronegative. Several experiments confined sorting to alpha-beta TCR T cells with an anti-gamma-delta TCR antibody.

This sequence was found in a woman younger than 35 in good health. The chain joins TRBV10-3 to TRBJ1-4; a weak D match, TRBD1 (5 bases). Material for sequencing was PBMCs. CDR3 loop: CAISESIGTGPFEKLFF. The DNA for the CDR3 is TGTGCCATCAGTGAGTCGATTGGGACCGGGCCGTTTGAAAAACTGTTTTTT.